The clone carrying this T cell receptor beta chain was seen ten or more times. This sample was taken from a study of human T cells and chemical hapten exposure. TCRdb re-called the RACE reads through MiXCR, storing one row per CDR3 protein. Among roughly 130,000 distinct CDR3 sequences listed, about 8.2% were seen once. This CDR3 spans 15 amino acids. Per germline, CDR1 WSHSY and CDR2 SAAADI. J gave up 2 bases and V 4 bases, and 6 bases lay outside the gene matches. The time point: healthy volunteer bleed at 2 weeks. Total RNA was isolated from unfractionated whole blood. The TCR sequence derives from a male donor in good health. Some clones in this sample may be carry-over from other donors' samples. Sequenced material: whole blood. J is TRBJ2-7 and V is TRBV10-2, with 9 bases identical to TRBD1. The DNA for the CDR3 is TGCGCCAGCAGTGGGGGGACAGGGCAAACCTACGAGCAGTACTTC. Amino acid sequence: CASSGGTGQTYEQYF.